This T cell receptor (beta chain) was sequenced for a study of beta chain features in type 1 diabetes listed by TCRdb under 2018. Looking at the study overall: Mean age, gender distribution, total cell number and subset yield were not different between patients and healthy donors. Whereas all 30 or so donors provided naive and central memory subsets, regulatory and stem cell-like memory subsets were isolated from just 8 patients and roughly 8 healthy donors. A total of about 100 million sorted cells were examined across all samples, and RNA yield correlated strongly with the number of cells per subset. In the study, TCRB repertoires of sorted circulating CD4+ T cell subsets from recently diagnosed type 1 diabetes patients were compared with those of matched healthy donors. Here is what the overall study found, with its caveats: Type 1 diabetes patients showed a moderate but significant shortening of TCRB CDR3 length in all four CD4+ subsets. Because cDNA was sequenced instead of genomic DNA, highly expressing activated cells could be over-represented, though the groups showed no difference in activation or CD3 levels. The naive, central memory and regulatory TCRB repertoires appeared to resemble one another more closely among patients than among healthy donors. Because the HLA sub-analyses included only small numbers of individuals, any influence of HLA type on TCRB rearrangement was left unresolved. PCR might favor shorter templates, but patient and control samples were amplified and corrected together, so any skew would affect both groups equally. Fewer insertions and more nucleotide deletions at VDJ recombination sites were observed in patients with type 1 diabetes, implying thymic rearrangement abnormalities.

Each donor gave one peripheral blood draw, averaging approximately 110 mL, which was collected into heparinised tubes. Using a panel that included CD45RO, CCR7, CD25, CD127, CD95 and CD27, naive, central memory, regulatory and stem cell-like memory CD4+ T cells were sorted on a BD FACSAria II. A purity above 95% was achieved for all sorted populations. PBMCs were isolated right away by Lymphoprep density gradient centrifugation and were stained directly, without culture. So that batch effects would be minimized, each experiment stained and sorted samples in pairs, pairing one healthy donor with one patient. Trimming removed 4 bases from V and 5 bases from J, leaving 9 bases between the germline ends. The CDR3 measures 11 amino acids from cysteine to phenylalanine. This entry keeps only the CDR3 DNA: 33 bases, framed from base 1. According to the germline V gene (reference sequence), CDR1 reads GTSNPN and CDR2 reads SVGIG.

The High Capacity cDNA Reverse Transcription Kit was used to reverse transcribe all of the isolated RNA, meaning that expressed TCRB transcripts were what got sequenced. Deep immunoSEQ sequencing was applied to naive, central memory and regulatory T cell samples, giving an average of roughly 3.5 million total reads per sample. Sorted cells were lysed in RLT buffer and RNA was extracted with DNase-treated RNeasy Micro or Mini kits, depending on cell number. To prevent cross-contamination, each cell subset was processed individually, whereas patient and healthy donor samples were processed jointly. The immunoSEQ multiplex PCR was used to amplify TCRB sequences from cDNA, yielding 87-bp fragments that span the CDR3 region. The amplicons were sequenced using the Illumina HiSeq platform. The authors processed their data as follows. PCR bias was corrected computationally using synthetic template baselines, and reads within Hamming distance 2 were collapsed, with unmergeable singletons discarded. Reads were aligned against IMGT to assign V, D and J genes, CDR3 length and insertions or deletions at six rearrangement sites. Clonotype counts were normalized to sorted cell number within each subset before computing true diversity and Gini coefficients with the tcR R package. Repertoire sharing was quantified using the overlap coefficient calculated on TCRB nucleotide sequences. Sourced from immuneACCESS, this table was stored by TCRdb with only in-frame sequences that have V and J called. A share of the clones is absent; for the studies checked, an unresolved V gene accounts for under half, and the remainder has no known explanation. V and J calls and clone size are as listed in that table; D and trimming were resolved from the DNA. For this sample the table gives about 120,000 clones, of which approximately 16% were detected only once. The ten largest clones represent over 2% of the sample.

This clone was detected only a few times. Its antigen has not been determined. There are no base qualities to consult, and no much larger clone falls within one base. The TCR comes from a man aged 30 to 39 with type 1 diabetes. The material sequenced was central memory CD4+ T cells from blood. The chain couples TRBV30 to TRBJ2-7; too little of a D gene remains to name it. The CDR3 in this case is CAWMVAHEQYF. The DNA sequence is TGTGCCTGGATGGTAGCTCACGAGCAGTACTTC.